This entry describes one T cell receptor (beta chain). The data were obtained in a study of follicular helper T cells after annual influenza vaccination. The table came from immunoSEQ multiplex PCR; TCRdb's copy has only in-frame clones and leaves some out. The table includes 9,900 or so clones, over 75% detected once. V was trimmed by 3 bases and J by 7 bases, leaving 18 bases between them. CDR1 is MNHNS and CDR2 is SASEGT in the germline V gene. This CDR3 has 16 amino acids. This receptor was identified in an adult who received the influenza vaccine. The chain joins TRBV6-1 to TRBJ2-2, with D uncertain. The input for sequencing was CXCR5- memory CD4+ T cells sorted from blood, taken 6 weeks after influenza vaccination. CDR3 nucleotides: TGTGCCAGCAGTGACCCAGTCACCCGCGCGGTCGGGGAGCTGTTTTTT. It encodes CASSDPVTRAVGELFF.